Sequencing of this T cell receptor beta chain was carried out in a study of blood T cells in healthy people across ages. This clonotype was counted only a few times. Its antigen is unidentified. Study findings and constraints: PBMC samples, being unsorted, prevented any conclusive comparison of naive and antigen-experienced cells. Donor CMV status, an unknown factor, possibly confounded changes in expanded clonotypes.

Germline V gives CDR1 SGHAT, CDR2 FQNNGV. Germline trimming cut 7 bases from V and 10 bases from J; bases unmatched to any gene: 13. The length of the CDR3 is 15 residues. Primers used in a second PCR of about 7 to 12 cycles were a sample-barcoded 5' primer and a J-beta primer mix. CDR3-containing paired-end reads numbering at least 2.5 million came from each sample. A single record per CDR3 protein comes from TCRdb applying MiXCR to the 5' RACE reads. The table lists around 990,000 distinct CDR3 sequences, 20% to 25% of them singletons. The sample was also linked to a second study, of T cells of mothers and their children. That work states: Each child gave a few million TCR beta CDR3 reads (each mother, over 10 million).

The genes are TRBV11-2 and TRBJ2-1, with 10 bases matching TRBD1. The source is a girl between 2 and 10 years old in good health. Source material: blood. CDR3 in amino acids: CASIWGQGYKEEQFF. The CDR3 region has the DNA TGTGCCAGCATATGGGGACAGGGGTATAAGGAGGAGCAGTTCTTC.